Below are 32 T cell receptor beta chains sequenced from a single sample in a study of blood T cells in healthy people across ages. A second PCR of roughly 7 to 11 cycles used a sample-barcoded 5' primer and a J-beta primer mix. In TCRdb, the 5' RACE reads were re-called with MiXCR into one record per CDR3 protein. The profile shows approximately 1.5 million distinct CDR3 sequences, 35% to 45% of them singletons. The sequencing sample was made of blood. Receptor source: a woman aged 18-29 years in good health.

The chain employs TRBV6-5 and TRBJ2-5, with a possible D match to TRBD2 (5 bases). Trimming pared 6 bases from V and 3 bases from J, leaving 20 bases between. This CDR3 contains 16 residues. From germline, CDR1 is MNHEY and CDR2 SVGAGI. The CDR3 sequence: CASSPRVQHYEETQYF. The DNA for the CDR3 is TGTGCCAGCAGCCCGCGGGTACAGCACTATGAAGAGACCCAGTACTTC.

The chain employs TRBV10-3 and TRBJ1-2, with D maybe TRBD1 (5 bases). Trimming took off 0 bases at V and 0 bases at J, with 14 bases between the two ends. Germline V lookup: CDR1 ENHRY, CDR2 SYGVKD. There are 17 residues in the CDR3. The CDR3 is CAISESTTTVTNYGYTF. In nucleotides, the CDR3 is TGTGCCATCAGTGAGTCGACTACGACAGTAACTAACTATGGCTACACCTTC.

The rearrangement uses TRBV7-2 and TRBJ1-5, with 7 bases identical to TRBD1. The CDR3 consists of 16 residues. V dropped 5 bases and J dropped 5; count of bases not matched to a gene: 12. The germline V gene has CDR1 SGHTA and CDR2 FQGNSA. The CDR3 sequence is CASSPQGWERYQPQHF. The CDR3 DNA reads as TGTGCCAGCAGCCCACAGGGGTGGGAGAGGTATCAGCCCCAGCATTTT.

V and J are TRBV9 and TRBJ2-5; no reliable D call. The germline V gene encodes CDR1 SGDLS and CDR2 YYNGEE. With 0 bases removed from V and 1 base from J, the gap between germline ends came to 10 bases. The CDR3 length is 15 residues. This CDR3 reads CASSVEGSFQETQYF. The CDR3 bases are TGTGCCAGCAGCGTAGAAGGTAGCTTCCAAGAGACCCAGTACTTC. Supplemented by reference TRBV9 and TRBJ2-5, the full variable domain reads DSGVTQTPKHLITATGQRVTLRCSPRSGDLSVYWYQQSLDQGLQFLIQYYNGEERAKGNILERFSAQQFPDLHSELNLSSLELGDSALYFCASSVEGSFQETQYFGPGTRLLVL.

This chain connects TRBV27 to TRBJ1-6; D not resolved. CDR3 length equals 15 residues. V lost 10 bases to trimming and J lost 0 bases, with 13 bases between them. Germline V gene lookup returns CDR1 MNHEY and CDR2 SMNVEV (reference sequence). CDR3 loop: CATRESSSYNSPLHF. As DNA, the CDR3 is TGTGCCACCCGGGAGTCGAGCTCCTATAATTCACCCCTCCACTTT.

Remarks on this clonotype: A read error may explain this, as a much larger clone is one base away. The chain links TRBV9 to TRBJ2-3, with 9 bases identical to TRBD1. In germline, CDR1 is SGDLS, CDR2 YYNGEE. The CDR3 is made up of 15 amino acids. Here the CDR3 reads CASSVGRTGADTRYF. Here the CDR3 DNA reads TGTGCCAGCAGCGTAGGAAGGACAGGGGCAGATACGCGGTATTTT.

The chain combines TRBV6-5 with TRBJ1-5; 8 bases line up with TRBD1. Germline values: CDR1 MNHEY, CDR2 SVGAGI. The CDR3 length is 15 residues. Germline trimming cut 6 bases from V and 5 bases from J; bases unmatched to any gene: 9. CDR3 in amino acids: CASSRDRIGHQPQHF. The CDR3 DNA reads TGTGCCAGCAGCAGGGACAGGATCGGGCATCAGCCCCAGCATTTT.

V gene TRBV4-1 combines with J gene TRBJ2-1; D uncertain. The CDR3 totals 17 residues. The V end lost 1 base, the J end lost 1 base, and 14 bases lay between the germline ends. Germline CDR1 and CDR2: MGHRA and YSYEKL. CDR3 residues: CASSQVLWRISYNEQFF. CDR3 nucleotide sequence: TGCGCCAGCAGCCAAGTGTTATGGCGGATTTCCTACAATGAGCAGTTCTTC.

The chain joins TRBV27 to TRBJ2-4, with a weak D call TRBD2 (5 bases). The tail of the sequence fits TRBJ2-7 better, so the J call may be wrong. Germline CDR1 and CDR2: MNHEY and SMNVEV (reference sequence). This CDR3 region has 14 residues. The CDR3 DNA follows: TGTGCCAGCAGTTTATCTTGGATTAGCGACGAGCAGTACTTC. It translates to CASSLSWISDEQYF.

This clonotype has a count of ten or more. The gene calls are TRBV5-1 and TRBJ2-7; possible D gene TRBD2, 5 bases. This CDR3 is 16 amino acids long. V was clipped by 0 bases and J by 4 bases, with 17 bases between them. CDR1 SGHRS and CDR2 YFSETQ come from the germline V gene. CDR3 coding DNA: TGCGCCAGCAGCTTGGCCGTAACGGGGAGAGGGTACGAGCAGTACTTC. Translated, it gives CASSLAVTGRGYEQYF.

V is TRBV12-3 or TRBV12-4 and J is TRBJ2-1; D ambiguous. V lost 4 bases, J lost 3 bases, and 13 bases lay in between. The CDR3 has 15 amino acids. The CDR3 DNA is TGTGCCAGCAGTTCCCCACTGGTCAGCTACAATGAGCAGTTCTTC. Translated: CASSSPLVSYNEQFF.

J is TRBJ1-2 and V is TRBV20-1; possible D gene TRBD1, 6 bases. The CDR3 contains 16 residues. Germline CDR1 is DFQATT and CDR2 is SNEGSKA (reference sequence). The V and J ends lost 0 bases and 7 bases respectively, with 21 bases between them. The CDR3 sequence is CSARDRVWGTRCGYTF. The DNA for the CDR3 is TGCAGTGCTAGAGATAGGGTATGGGGGACAAGATGTGGCTACACCTTC.

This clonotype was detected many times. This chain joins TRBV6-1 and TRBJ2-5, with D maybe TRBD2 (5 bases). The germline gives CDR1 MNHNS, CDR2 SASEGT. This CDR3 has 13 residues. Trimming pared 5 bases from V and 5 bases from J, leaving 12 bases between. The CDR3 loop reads CASSRTGLETQYF. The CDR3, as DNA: TGTGCCAGCAGTAGGACTGGATTGGAGACCCAGTACTTC.

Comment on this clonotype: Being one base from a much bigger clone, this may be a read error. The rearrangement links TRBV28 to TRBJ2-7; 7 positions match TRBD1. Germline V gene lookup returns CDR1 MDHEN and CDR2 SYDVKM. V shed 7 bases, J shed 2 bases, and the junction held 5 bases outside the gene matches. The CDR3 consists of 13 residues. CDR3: CASNPGQTYEQYF. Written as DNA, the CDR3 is TGTGCCAGCAACCCGGGACAGACCTACGAGCAGTACTTC.

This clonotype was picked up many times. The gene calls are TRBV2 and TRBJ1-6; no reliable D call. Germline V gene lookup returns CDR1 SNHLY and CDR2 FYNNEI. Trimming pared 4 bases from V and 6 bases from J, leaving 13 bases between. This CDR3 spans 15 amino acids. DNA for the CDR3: TGTGCCAGCAGTGCCCGAGATCCGGCTAATTCACCCCTCCACTTT. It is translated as CASSARDPANSPLHF.

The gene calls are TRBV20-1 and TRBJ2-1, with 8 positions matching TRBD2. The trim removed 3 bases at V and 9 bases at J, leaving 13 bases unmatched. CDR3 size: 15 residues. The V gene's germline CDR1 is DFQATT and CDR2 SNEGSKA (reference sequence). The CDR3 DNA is TGCAGTGCTAGGAGGGGGGCTAGCGGGTCTGCTGAGCAGTTCTTC. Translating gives CSARRGASGSAEQFF.

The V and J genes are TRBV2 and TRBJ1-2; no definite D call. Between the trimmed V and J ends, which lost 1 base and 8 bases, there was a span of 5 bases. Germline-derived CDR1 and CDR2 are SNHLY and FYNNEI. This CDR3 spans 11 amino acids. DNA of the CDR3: TGTGCCAGCAGTGAAGACAGCGGCTACACCTTC. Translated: CASSEDSGYTF.

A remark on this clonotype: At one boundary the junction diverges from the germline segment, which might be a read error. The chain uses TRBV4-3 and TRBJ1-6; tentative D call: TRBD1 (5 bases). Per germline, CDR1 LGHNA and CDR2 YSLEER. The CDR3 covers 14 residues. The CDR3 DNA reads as TGCGCCAGCAGCCAAGGAACAGGAAATTCACCCCTCCGCTTT. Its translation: CASSQGTGNSPLRF.

The CDR3: CASSLELAGGNEQFF. The DNA for the CDR3 is TGTGCCAGCAGCTTAGAACTAGCGGGAGGTAATGAGCAGTTCTTC. V usage is TRBV7-2 and J usage is TRBJ2-1; 12 nucleotides line up with TRBD2. This CDR3 contains 15 residues. The V gene end was trimmed by 1 base and the J gene end by 7 bases; junction bases not matched to a gene: 2. Per germline, CDR1 SGHTA and CDR2 FQGNSA.

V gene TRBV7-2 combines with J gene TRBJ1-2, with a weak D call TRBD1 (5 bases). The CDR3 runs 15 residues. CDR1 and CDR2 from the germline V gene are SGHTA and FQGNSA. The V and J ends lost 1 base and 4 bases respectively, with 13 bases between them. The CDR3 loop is CASSLGAGRLYGYTF. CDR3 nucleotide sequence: TGTGCCAGCAGCTTAGGGGCGGGACGCCTCTATGGCTACACCTTC.

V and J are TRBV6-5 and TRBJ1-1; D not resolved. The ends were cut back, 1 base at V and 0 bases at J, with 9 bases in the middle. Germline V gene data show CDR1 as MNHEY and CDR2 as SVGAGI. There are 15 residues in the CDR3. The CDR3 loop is CASSYLAGLNTEAFF. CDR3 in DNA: TGTGCCAGCAGTTACTTGGCTGGGTTGAACACTGAAGCTTTCTTT.

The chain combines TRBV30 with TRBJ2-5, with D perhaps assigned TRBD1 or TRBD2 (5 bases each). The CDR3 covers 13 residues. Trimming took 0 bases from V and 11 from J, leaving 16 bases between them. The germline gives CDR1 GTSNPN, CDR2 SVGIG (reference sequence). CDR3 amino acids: CAWSVGGNNEQYF. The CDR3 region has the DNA TGTGCCTGGAGTGTTGGGGGAAACAATGAGCAGTACTTC. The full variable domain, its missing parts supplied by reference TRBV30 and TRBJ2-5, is SQTIHQWPATLVQPVGSPLSLECTVEGTSNPNLYWYRQAAGRGLQLLFYSVGIGQISSEVPQNLSASRPQDRQFILSSKKLLLSDSGFYLCAWSVGGNNEQYFGPGTRLLVL.

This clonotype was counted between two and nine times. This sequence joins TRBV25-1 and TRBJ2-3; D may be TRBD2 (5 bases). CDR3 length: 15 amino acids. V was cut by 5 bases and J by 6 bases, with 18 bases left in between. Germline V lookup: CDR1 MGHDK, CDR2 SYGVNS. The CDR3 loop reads CASSHRRAPGDTQYF. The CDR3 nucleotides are TGTGCCAGCAGTCATCGCAGAGCCCCGGGGGATACGCAGTATTTT.

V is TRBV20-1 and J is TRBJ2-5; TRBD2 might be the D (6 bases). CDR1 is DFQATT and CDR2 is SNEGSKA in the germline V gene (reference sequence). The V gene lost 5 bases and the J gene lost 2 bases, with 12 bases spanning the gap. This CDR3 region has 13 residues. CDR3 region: CSAGPLAQETQYF. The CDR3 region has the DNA TGCAGTGCTGGACCCCTAGCGCAAGAGACCCAGTACTTC.

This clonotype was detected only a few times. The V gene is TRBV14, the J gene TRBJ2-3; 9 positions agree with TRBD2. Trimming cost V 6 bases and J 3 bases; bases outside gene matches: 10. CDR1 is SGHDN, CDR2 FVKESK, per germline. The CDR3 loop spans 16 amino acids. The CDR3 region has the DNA TGTGCCAGCAGTCAGCCAAGCCTAGCGGGGACAGATACGCAGTATTTT. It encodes CASSQPSLAGTDTQYF.

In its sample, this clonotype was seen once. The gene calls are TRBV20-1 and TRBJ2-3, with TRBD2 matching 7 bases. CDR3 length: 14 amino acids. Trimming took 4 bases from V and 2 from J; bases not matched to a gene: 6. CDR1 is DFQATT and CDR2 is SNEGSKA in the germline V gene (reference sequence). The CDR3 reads CSANPSGYTDTQYF. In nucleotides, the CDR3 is TGCAGTGCTAATCCTAGCGGATACACAGATACGCAGTATTTT.

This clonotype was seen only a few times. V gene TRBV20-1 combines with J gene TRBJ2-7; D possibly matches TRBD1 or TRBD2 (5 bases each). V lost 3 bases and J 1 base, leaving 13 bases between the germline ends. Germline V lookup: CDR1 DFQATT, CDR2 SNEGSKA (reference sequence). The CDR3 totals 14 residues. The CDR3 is CSARNPGRSYEQYF. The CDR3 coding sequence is TGCAGTGCTAGGAACCCGGGACGGTCCTACGAGCAGTACTTC.

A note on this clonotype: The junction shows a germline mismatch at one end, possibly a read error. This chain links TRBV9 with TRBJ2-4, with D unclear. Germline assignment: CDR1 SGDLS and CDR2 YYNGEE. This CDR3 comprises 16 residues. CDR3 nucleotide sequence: TGTGTCAGCATCCCCCCTGTCCCCCGTTTCGGAAACATTCAATACTTC. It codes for CVSIPPVPRFGNIQYF.

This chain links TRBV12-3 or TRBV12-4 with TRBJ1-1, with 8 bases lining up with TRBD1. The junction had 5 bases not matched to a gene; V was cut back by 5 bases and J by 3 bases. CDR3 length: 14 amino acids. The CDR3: CASSTRGRDTEAFF. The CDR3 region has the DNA TGTGCCAGCAGTACCAGGGGGCGCGACACTGAAGCTTTCTTT.

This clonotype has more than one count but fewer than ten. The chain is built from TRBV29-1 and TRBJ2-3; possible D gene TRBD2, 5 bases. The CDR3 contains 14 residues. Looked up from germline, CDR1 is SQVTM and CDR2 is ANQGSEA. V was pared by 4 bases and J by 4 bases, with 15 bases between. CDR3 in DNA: TGCAGCGTTGTTACTTTGCGGGTCTCAGATACGCAGTATTTT. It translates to CSVVTLRVSDTQYF.

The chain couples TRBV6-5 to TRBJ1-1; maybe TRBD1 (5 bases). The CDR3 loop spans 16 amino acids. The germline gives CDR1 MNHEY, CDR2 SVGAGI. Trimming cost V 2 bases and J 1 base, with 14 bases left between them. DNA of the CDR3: TGTGCCAGCAGTTACGGGGGAATGAGAAGGAACACTGAAGCTTTCTTT. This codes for CASSYGGMRRNTEAFF.

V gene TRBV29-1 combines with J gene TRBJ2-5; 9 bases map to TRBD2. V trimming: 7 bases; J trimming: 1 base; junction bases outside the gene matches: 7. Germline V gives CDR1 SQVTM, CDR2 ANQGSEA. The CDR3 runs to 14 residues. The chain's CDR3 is CSGAVAGAQETQYF. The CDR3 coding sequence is TGCAGCGGAGCGGTAGCGGGGGCCCAAGAGACCCAGTACTTC.